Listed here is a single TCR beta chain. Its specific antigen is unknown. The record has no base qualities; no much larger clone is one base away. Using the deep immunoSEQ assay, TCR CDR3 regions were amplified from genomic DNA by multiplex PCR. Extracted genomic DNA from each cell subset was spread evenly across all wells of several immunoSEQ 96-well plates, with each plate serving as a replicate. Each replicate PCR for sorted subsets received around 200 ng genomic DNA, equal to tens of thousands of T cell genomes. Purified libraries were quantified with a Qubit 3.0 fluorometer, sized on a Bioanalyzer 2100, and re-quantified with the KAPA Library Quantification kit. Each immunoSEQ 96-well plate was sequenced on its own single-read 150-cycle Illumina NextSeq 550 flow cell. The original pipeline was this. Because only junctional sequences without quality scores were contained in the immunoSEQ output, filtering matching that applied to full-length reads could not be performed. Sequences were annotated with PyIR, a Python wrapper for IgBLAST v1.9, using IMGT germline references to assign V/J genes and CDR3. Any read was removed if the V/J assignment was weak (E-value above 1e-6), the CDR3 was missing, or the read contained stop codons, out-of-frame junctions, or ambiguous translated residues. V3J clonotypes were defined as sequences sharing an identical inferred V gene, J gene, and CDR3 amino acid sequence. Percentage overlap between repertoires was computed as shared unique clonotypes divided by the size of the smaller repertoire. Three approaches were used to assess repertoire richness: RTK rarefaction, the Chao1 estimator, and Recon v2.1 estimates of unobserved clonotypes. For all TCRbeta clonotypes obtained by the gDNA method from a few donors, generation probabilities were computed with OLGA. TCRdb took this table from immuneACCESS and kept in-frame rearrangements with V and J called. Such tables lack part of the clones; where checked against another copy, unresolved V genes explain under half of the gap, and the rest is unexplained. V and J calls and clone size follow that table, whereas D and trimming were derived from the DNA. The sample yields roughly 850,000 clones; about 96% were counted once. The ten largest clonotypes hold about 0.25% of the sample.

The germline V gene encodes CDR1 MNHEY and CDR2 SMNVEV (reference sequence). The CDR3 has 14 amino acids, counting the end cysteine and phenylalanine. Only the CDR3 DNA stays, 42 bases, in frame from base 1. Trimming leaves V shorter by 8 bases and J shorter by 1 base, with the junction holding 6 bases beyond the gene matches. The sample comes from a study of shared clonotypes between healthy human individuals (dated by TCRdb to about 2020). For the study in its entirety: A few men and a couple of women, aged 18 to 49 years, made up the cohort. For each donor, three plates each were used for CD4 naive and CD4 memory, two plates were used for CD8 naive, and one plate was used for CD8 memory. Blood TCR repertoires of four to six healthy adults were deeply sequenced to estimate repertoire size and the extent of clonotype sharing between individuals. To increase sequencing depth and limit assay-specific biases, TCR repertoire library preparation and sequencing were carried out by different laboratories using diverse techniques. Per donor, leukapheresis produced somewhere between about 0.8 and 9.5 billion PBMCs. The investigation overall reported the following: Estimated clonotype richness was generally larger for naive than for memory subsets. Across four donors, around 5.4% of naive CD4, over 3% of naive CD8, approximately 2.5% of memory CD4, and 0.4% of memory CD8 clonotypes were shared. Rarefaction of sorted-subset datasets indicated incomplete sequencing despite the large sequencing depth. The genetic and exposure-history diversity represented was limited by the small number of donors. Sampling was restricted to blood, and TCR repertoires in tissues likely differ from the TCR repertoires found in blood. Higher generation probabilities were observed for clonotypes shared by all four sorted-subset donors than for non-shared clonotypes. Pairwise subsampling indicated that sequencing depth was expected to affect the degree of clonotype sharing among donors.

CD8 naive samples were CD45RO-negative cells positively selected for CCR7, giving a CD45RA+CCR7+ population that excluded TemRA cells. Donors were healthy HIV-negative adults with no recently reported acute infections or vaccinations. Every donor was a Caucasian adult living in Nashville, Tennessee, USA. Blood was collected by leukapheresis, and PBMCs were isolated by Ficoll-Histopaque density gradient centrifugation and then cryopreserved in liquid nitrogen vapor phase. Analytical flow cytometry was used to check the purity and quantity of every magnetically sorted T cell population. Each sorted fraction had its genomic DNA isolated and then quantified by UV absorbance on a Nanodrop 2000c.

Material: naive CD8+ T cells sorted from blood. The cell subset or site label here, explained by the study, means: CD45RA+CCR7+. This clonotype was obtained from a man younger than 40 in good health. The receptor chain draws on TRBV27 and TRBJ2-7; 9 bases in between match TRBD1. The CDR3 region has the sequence CASRDRAGSYEQYF. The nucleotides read TGTGCCAGCCGGGACAGGGCGGGGTCCTACGAGCAGTACTTC.